This TCR beta chain was sequenced during a study of T cell responses to AZD1222 COVID-19 vaccine. Libraries were prepared by immunoSEQ multiplex PCR; TCRdb keeps only in-frame clonotypes and omits some of them. The sample holds approximately 100,000 clones; about 86% are singletons and the top ten take approximately 3%. This TCR was sampled from an adult in good health. Sequenced here: peripheral blood, sampled on day 0 of AZD1222 vaccination.

This CDR3 is CASSFGWTSVGKNIQYF. In DNA form, the CDR3 reads TGTGCCAGCAGCTTTGGGTGGACTAGCGTTGGCAAAAACATTCAGTACTTC. The V gene is TRBV7-2, the J gene TRBJ2-4; 9 bases are a match to TRBD2. Germline-derived CDR1 and CDR2 are SGHTA and FQGNSA. CDR3 length equals 17 residues. Germline trimming cut 3 bases from V and 3 bases from J; bases unmatched to any gene: 9.